The 22 T cell receptor beta chains in this list originate from one sample, sequenced in a study of blood T cells in healthy people across ages. The use of a sample-barcoded 5' primer and a J-beta primer mix characterized a second PCR of about 7 to 12 cycles. TCRdb reanalysed the 5' RACE reads using MiXCR and keeps one entry per CDR3 protein. The table lists about a million distinct CDR3 sequences, just over 50% of them singletons. The specimen sequenced was blood. Receptors were obtained from a woman between 55 and 75 years old in good health.

The V gene is TRBV7-2, the J gene TRBJ1-2, with D unclear. In germline, CDR1 is SGHTA, CDR2 FQGNSA. V dropped 7 bases and J dropped 7 bases, with 19 bases sitting between them. This CDR3 contains 14 residues. As DNA, the CDR3 is TGTGCCAGCACCCCTTCGAGAACTTCCTGTGGCTACACCTTC. It is translated as CASTPSRTSCGYTF.

This clonotype was found a few times. The chain employs TRBV20-1 and TRBJ2-5; D remains unclear. The germline V and J ends were trimmed by 7 bases and 4 bases, with 13 bases remaining between them. In germline, CDR1 is DFQATT, CDR2 SNEGSKA (reference sequence). The CDR3 spans 12 residues. CDR3 in amino acids: CSGGKRRETQYF. CDR3 nucleotide sequence: TGCAGTGGTGGGAAGCGCAGAGAGACCCAGTACTTC.

This clonotype has only a few counts. V gene TRBV10-3 combines with J gene TRBJ2-1; D remains ambiguous. V shed 9 bases and J shed 14 bases, with 23 bases lying between them. Per germline, CDR1 ENHRY and CDR2 SYGVKD. The CDR3 runs 13 residues. The CDR3 reads CAIKNPLGCYKFF. The CDR3 coding sequence is TGTGCCATAAAAAACCCCCTAGGGTGCTATAAGTTCTTC.

The rearrangement links TRBV12-3 or TRBV12-4 to TRBJ1-4; D gene uncertain. The CDR3 sequence is 11 residues long. Trimming stripped 10 bases from V and 6 bases from J, with 9 bases between. CDR3: CATRGDEKLFF. The CDR3 coding sequence is TGTGCCACCCGGGGAGATGAAAAACTGTTTTTT.

The chain has TRBV6-2 or TRBV6-3 and TRBJ2-3, with 10 nucleotides matching TRBD2. V trimming: 1 base; J trimming: 9 bases; junction bases outside the gene matches: 10. The CDR3 totals 16 residues. Germline lookup yields CDR1 MNHEY and CDR2 SVGEGT. The CDR3 sequence: CASSYWLSKREGTQYF. Written as DNA, the CDR3 is TGTGCCAGCAGTTACTGGCTATCGAAGCGGGAGGGGACGCAGTATTTT.

The chain carries TRBV6-1 and TRBJ1-2; 7 positions match TRBD1. Germline CDR1 and CDR2: MNHNS and SASEGT. Trimming cost V 1 base and J 8 bases; bases outside gene matches: 10. The CDR3 has 15 residues. DNA for the CDR3: TGTGCCAGCAGTGAAGGGTCGACAGGGAGTCGCGGCTACACCTTC. This sequence encodes CASSEGSTGSRGYTF.

The chain links TRBV29-1 to TRBJ2-7; D might be TRBD1 (6 bases). CDR3 size: 16 residues. V shed 3 bases and J shed 4 bases, with 22 bases lying between them. Looked up from germline, CDR1 is SQVTM and CDR2 is ANQGSEA. The CDR3 DNA follows: TGCAGCGTTGAGGGCCCCGGGGCAGGGGTTTTATACGAGCAGTACTTC. Its protein product is CSVEGPGAGVLYEQYF.

This clonotype has just a few counts. This sequence joins TRBV10-3 and TRBJ2-7; no clear D gene. Looked up from germline, CDR1 is ENHRY and CDR2 is SYGVKD. The CDR3 sequence is 14 residues long. V dropped 7 bases and J dropped 5 bases, with 18 bases sitting between them. The CDR3 sequence: CAIKGEHQANEQYF. The CDR3, as DNA: TGTGCCATCAAAGGAGAACACCAGGCTAACGAGCAGTACTTC.

This clonotype was picked up a small number of times. One base away lies a much larger clone, so this may be a sequencing read error. The chain links TRBV28 to TRBJ1-4; D ambiguous. Trimming removed 5 bases at V and 0 bases at J, with 1 base between. Per germline, CDR1 MDHEN and CDR2 SYDVKM. This CDR3 is 12 amino acids long. In DNA, the CDR3 is TGTGCCAGCAGTGCAACTAATGAAAAACTGTTTTTT. Its protein product is CASSATNEKLFF.

The chain has TRBV27 and TRBJ1-5; tentative D call: TRBD1 (6 bases). This CDR3 has 13 amino acids. Trimming cost V 3 bases and J 6 bases, with 9 bases left between them. Germline V CDR1 and CDR2: MNHEY, SMNVEV (reference sequence). The CDR3 coding sequence is TGTGCCAGCAGTTTTCGGGGGGCTCAGCCCCAGCATTTT. It specifies CASSFRGAQPQHF.

Comments on this clonotype: The junction does not match germline at one end; this may be a read error. V is TRBV4-3 and J is TRBJ2-3; D is unresolved. The CDR3 loop spans 13 amino acids. Germline V gives CDR1 LGHNA, CDR2 YSLEER. The CDR3 sequence is CAGSQSKPGTQYF. CDR3 bases: TGCGCCGGCAGCCAATCGAAACCAGGCACGCAGTATTTT.

This clonotype was observed a few times. The chain recombines TRBV9 with TRBJ2-3; D gene unclear. CDR1 and CDR2 from the germline V gene are SGDLS and YYNGEE. The CDR3 has 13 residues. The V and J ends lost 0 bases and 3 bases respectively, with 5 bases between them. The CDR3, as DNA: TGTGCCAGCAGCGTAGCTACGACAGATACGCAGTATTTT. Its protein product is CASSVATTDTQYF.

The genes are TRBV2 and TRBJ1-5, with D uncertain. This CDR3 contains 13 residues. Trimming took 4 bases from V and 7 from J, leaving 11 bases between them. Germline-derived CDR1 and CDR2 are SNHLY and FYNNEI. The CDR3 reads CASSGTEAQPQHF. The CDR3 DNA follows: TGTGCCAGCAGTGGGACGGAGGCACAGCCCCAGCATTTT.

This clonotype has just a few counts. The rearrangement links TRBV10-2 to TRBJ2-5; D is unresolved. The CDR3 is 14 amino acids. Germline-derived CDR1 and CDR2 are WSHSY and SAAADI. The V end was cut by 4 bases, the J end by 0 bases, with 9 bases between. The CDR3 spells CASSALSYQETQYF. The CDR3 region has the DNA TGCGCCAGCAGTGCCCTCTCGTACCAAGAGACCCAGTACTTC.

V usage is TRBV2 and J usage is TRBJ1-5, with a weak D call TRBD1 (5 bases). V lost 8 bases, J lost 0 bases, and 11 bases lay in between. CDR1 is SNHLY and CDR2 is FYNNEI in the germline V gene. The CDR3 spans 14 residues. The CDR3 spells CASGGAYSNQPQHF. The CDR3 bases are TGTGCCAGCGGAGGGGCTTATAGCAATCAGCCCCAGCATTTT.

Details on this clonotype: One end of the junction is discordant with germline, which a read error may explain. The gene calls are TRBV10-3 and TRBJ2-4; TRBD2 matches at 8 bases. The J call may be faulty, since TRBJ2-7 better matches the DNA end. The CDR3 loop spans 15 amino acids. Germline V gene sequence: CDR1 ENHRY, CDR2 SYGVKD. The CDR3 DNA is TGTGCCGTCAGTGGGTTAAATGTACTAGCGGACGAGCAGTACTTC. This codes for CAVSGLNVLADEQYF.

The rearrangement links TRBV20-1 to TRBJ2-7; 7 bases fit TRBD2. Germline CDR1 reads DFQATT; CDR2 reads SNEGSKA (reference sequence). The junction had 8 bases not matched to a gene; V was cut back by 6 bases and J by 3 bases. The CDR3 covers 13 residues. The DNA for the CDR3 is TGCAGTGCCGGGGTAGGGACTAACTACGAGCAGTACTTC. It yields the protein CSAGVGTNYEQYF.

This chain connects TRBV20-1 to TRBJ2-5; 7 bases match TRBD2. V dropped 0 bases and J dropped 9; count of bases not matched to a gene: 16. The CDR3 has 16 amino acids. CDR1 is DFQATT, CDR2 SNEGSKA, per germline (reference sequence). The CDR3 sequence: CSARDSGLPLGLAQYF. For the CDR3, the DNA is TGCAGTGCTAGAGATTCGGGACTACCACTCGGTTTGGCCCAGTACTTC.

The chain has TRBV3-1 and TRBJ2-5; D is unclear. This CDR3 comprises 17 residues. In germline, CDR1 is LGHDT, CDR2 YNNKEL (reference sequence). The V end lost 3 bases, the J end lost 0 bases, and 17 bases lay between the germline ends. The CDR3 spells CASSHFRTDRYQETQYF. The CDR3 nucleotides are TGTGCCAGCAGCCATTTCAGGACCGACCGGTACCAAGAGACCCAGTACTTC.

The chain links TRBV7-9 to TRBJ2-7, with 11 bases fitting TRBD2. After removal of 4 bases from V and 5 bases from J, the junction contained 7 bases not matched to a gene. The germline gives CDR1 SEHNR, CDR2 FQNEAQ (reference sequence). The CDR3 is 15 residues long. CDR3 protein: CASSSLSGRVHEQYF. The DNA of the CDR3 is TGTGCCAGCAGCTCCCTTAGCGGGAGGGTCCACGAGCAGTACTTC.

This clonotype was detected a few times. J is TRBJ2-7 and V is TRBV28; the D gene is possibly TRBD2 (5 bases). V was clipped by 5 bases and J by 2 bases, with 13 bases between them. CDR1 is MDHEN, CDR2 SYDVKM, per germline. This CDR3 contains 14 residues. CDR3 amino acids: CASSPEGSPYEQYF. CDR3 in DNA: TGTGCCAGCAGTCCCGAGGGCAGCCCCTACGAGCAGTACTTC.

This clonotype was observed once. The chain carries TRBV6-5 and TRBJ2-7; TRBD1 matches at 7 bases. The J call could be wrong; TRBJ2-4 is a better fit for the DNA end. The CDR3 consists of 15 residues. The germline V gene encodes CDR1 MNHEY and CDR2 SVGAGI. For the CDR3, the DNA is TGTGCCAGCAGTTACGACAGGGCGTCCAGAAACATTCAGTACTTC. The encoded protein is CASSYDRASRNIQYF.